This T cell receptor beta chain stems from a study of blood T cell repertoires in COVID-19. The protocol was immunoSEQ multiplex PCR, while the TCRdb copy is restricted to in-frame clones and leaves out a portion. The sample has around 70,000 clones; 75% to 80% are singletons. This clone came up a few times. The sequence was collected from a human donor in a cohort sampled during active COVID-19. Source material: peripheral blood.

Here the CDR3 DNA reads TGTGCCAGCAGTGGGGCCATACTGAACACTGAAGCTTTCTTT. Its translation: CASSGAILNTEAFF. The chain is built from TRBV2 and TRBJ1-1; D gene ambiguous. V shed 4 bases and J shed 0 bases, with 9 bases lying between them. Germline V lookup: CDR1 SNHLY, CDR2 FYNNEI. The CDR3 spans 14 residues.